The entry that follows covers one TCR beta chain sequence. This clonotype has only a few counts. Its antigen has not been determined. At one boundary the junction diverges from the germline segment, which might be a read error. The sample is drawn from a study of blood T cells in healthy people across ages (dated by TCRdb to 2014 to 2015). Describing the broader study: In model experiments, template switching captured roughly one uniquely barcoded TCR beta cDNA molecule for every two T cells. The study analyzed two additional independent replicas of 1 million unique cDNA reads from the same blood draw for two donors, one aged 18 to 29 and one aged 80 or older. The donors were split into four age groups: young (average about 15 years), middle-aged (over 35), aged (approximately 59) and long-lived (more than 80). The study measured age-related changes in TCR beta repertoire diversity using deep sequencing normalized with unique cDNA molecular identifiers.

Findings and caveats that apply to the study as a whole: The CMV infection status of donors was not known, potentially confounding age-related changes in expanded clonotypes. Observed TCR beta diversity per million T cells fell roughly linearly with age, and a significant reduction was already apparent by age roughly 41. Estimates of total diversity from one million sequenced T cells were regarded as lower bounds and underestimates. Because profiling used bulk unsorted PBMCs, naive and antigen-experienced compartments could not be compared conclusively. Compared with the aged group, the long-lived group had more naive CD4+ T cells, fewer expanded clones and increased TCR diversity, suggesting age selection. Observed TCR beta diversity correlated strongly with the percentage of naive T cells measured by flow cytometry.

The library was generated by 5' RACE. Sequencing was performed on an Illumina HiSeq 2500. The second PCR ran for about 6 to 12 cycles and used a J-beta primer mix along with a sample-barcoded 5' primer. A unique molecular identifier was introduced onto each TCR beta cDNA molecule by a template-switch 5' adaptor carrying 12 random nucleotides. Each sample yielded at least 2.5 million CDR3-containing paired-end reads. First-strand cDNA was synthesized from all RNA with the Mint cDNA synthesis kit, primed by a TRBC-specific oligonucleotide. All cDNA was treated with uracil-DNA glycosylase and then went through a first 18-cycle PCR with the universal primers M1SS and BC2_uni_R. The source study handled its data this way. For normalization, 1 million high-quality reads were randomly selected from each sample, with every read carrying a distinct molecular identifier. Instead of being binned into consensus sequences, reads that shared molecular identifiers were thrown out. MiTCR, run with a Q25 quality threshold and the strictest error-elimination algorithm, handled CDR3 identification, clonotype clustering and error correction. A nonparametric unseen species model with Euler transformation was used to estimate a lower bound on total TCR beta diversity. The public reads were reprocessed in TCRdb via fastp at Q25 and MiXCR, keeping in-frame beta chains. Rows merge per CDR3 protein into single entries with the most common DNA and genes. These V and J calls originate from TCRdb's pipeline instead of the authors' own analysis. This sample is represented by about 780,000 distinct CDR3 sequences; roughly 25% of them were singletons. 2.5% to 3.5% of the sample goes to the ten largest clones.

The donors were roughly 39 Caucasian individuals from Russia, aged roughly 6 to 90 years, who were systemically healthy. Each donor gave 8 to 10 milliliters of peripheral blood, collected into EDTA-treated Vacutainer tubes. Ficoll-Paque density-gradient centrifugation was used to isolate PBMCs, with at least 6 million obtained per sample. Trizol reagent was used to extract total RNA from PBMCs, with at least 5.5 micrograms per sample. Naive CD45RAhigh/CD27high T cell percentages were measured by flow cytometry on a PBMC aliquot from every donor. The CDR3 measures 15 amino acids from cysteine to phenylalanine. Kept here is only the CDR3 DNA, which spans 45 bases and is read in frame from base 1. Based on the germline V gene, the CDR1 and CDR2 sequences are SGDLS and YYNGEE. The sample also formed part of further work on T cells of mothers and their children. As described in the second report: Nine systemically healthy Caucasian individuals served as donors, namely three mothers together with their six children. cDNA synthesis used all of the extracted RNA, with around 1.5 ug of RNA in each 15 ul reaction. In the second PCR, the M1S primer added sample barcodes and 2-4 random nucleotides. Each mother yielded over 9 million TCR beta CDR3 reads and each child 3 million to 3.5 million reads. TCR recombination output is similarly shaped by thymic selection in related and unrelated pairs, with a minor effect exerted by inherited differences. Normalized repertoire overlap was always found to be slightly, but never significantly, higher in related mother-child pairs than in unrelated mother-child pairs. No persistent microchimeric T cell clones were detected, at a sensitivity of approximately 100 clones per million clonotypes. In the study, deep NGS was used to compare the TCR beta repertoires of mothers and children, and features distinguishing related mother-child pairs from unrelated individuals were sought. The mean age was roughly 36 +/- 4 years for the mothers and about 12 +/- 4 years for the children. After adapters were ligated using NEBNext reagents, the libraries underwent 100+100 nt paired-end sequencing on an Illumina HiSeq 2000. To avoid cross-contamination, the mother libraries and the child libraries were prepared a month apart and sequenced in separate runs. For each donor, between about 450,000 and 2,300,000 distinct TCR beta clonotypes were identified. Naive TCR beta clonotypes were estimated from low-frequency clonotypes matched to each donor's FACS-determined naive share, without sorting.

The sample taken for sequencing was blood. The sequence links TRBV9 to TRBJ2-1; the D region possibly corresponds to TRBD2 (5 bases align). The clonotype comes from a boy under 18 in good health. The nucleotide sequence reads as follows: TGTGCCAGCAGCTCCCGACCGGACTCCTACAATGAGCAGCTCTTC. Translation gives CASSSRPDSYNEQLF. Where the CDR3 stops, the reference TRBV9 and TRBJ2-1 genes take over; the full variable domain is DSGVTQTPKHLITATGQRVTLRCSPRSGDLSVYWYQQSLDQGLQFLIQYYNGEERAKGNILERFSAQQFPDLHSELNLSSLELGDSALYFCASSSRPDSYNEQLFGPGTRLTVL.